The source of this T cell receptor (beta chain) is a study of blood T cell repertoires in COVID-19. About the study: There were acute and convalescent COVID-19 samples, and they came from the United States, Italy and Spain. T cells, B-cell-depleted T cells, or PBMCs provided the cDNA or gDNA that served as material.

Assay used: immunoSEQ multiplex PCR; TCRdb lists only in-frame clones, some missing. This repertoire shows about 250,000 clones, more than 70% found once; its top ten account for more than 6.5%. The CDR3 spans 16 residues. The germline CDR1 and CDR2 sequences are SGHNT and YENEEA. Germline trimming cut 3 bases from V and 7 bases from J; bases unmatched to any gene: 7. The sequenced sample consisted of peripheral blood. The receptor's source is a man in his forties with active or convalescent COVID-19. The V gene is TRBV11-3, the J gene TRBJ1-6; 9 bases agree with TRBD1. For the CDR3, the DNA is TGTGCCAGCAGCTTCGGGACAGGGCTCTTAAATTCACCCCTCCACTTT. It translates to CASSFGTGLLNSPLHF. Variable domain in full (rest from reference TRBV11-3 and TRBJ1-6): EAGVVQSPRYKIIEKKQPVAFWCNPISGHNTLYWYLQNLGQGPELLIRYENEEAVDDSQLPKDRFSAERLKGVDSTLKIQPAELGDSAVYLCASSFGTGLLNSPLHFGNGTRLTVT.